This passage covers 3 T cell receptor beta chains from one sample sequenced in a study of shared clonotypes between healthy human individuals. TCRdb's table, derived via immunoSEQ multiplex PCR, lists solely in-frame clones and lacks some. This table holds about 2 million clones, roughly 95% found once. The sample comprised naive CD4+ T cells sorted from blood. The subset was: CD45RA+ positively selected. The receptor source for this set is a man in his late teens or twenties in good health.

The chain has TRBV7-2 and TRBJ1-2, with a possible D match to TRBD1 (6 bases). The CDR3 is 14 residues long. V lost 6 bases to trimming and J lost 4 bases, with 15 bases between them. The V gene's germline CDR1 is SGHTA and CDR2 FQGNSA. CDR3: CASSGQGTVYGYTF. The DNA for the CDR3 is TGTGCCAGCAGTGGGCAGGGGACGGTCTATGGCTACACCTTC.

The chain uses TRBV7-2 and TRBJ2-1; D is possibly TRBD2 (5 bases). Trimming took 4 bases from V and 2 from J, leaving 15 bases between them. From germline, CDR1 is SGHTA and CDR2 FQGNSA. The CDR3 is 16 amino acids. CDR3 coding DNA: TGTGCCAGCAGCTCCCCTGGACTCGATCCCTACAATGAGCAGTTCTTC. Protein product: CASSSPGLDPYNEQFF.

A remark on this clone: This same CDR3 is encoded by further DNA sequences in the sample. The CDR3 DNA reads TGTGCCAGCAGTTACTGGGCCGGGGAGCTGTTTTTT. Amino acids: CASSYWAGELFF. The J gene is TRBJ2-2, the V gene TRBV6-6; D call uncertain. This CDR3 contains 12 residues. Looked up from germline, CDR1 is MNHNY and CDR2 is SVGAGI (reference sequence). Trimming took off 1 base at V and 6 bases at J, with 3 bases between the two ends.